The 2 T cell receptor beta chains below come from one sample, sequenced in a study of T cells after yellow fever vaccination. TCRdb redid the calling of the 5' RACE reads with MiXCR, one entry per CDR3 protein. The data hold hundreds of thousands of distinct CDR3 sequences, with 6.2% observed a single time. Sequenced material: PBMCs, taken 5 days after the yellow fever booster vaccination. All receptors come from a man between 25 and 39 years old who received the YFV17D yellow fever vaccine.

This clonotype was seen more than once but under ten times. The rearrangement links TRBV10-2 to TRBJ1-1; D not resolved. Germline CDR1 is WSHSY and CDR2 is SAAADI. The CDR3 covers 15 residues. Trimming took 4 bases from V and 0 from J, leaving 12 bases between them. The DNA of the CDR3 is TGCGCCAGCAGTGGAGAGGCGGGAATGAACACTGAAGCTTTCTTT. It yields the protein CASSGEAGMNTEAFF.

This clonotype was found once. A much larger clone sits a single nucleotide away, making a read error possible. The chain employs TRBV7-2 and TRBJ2-5; D assignment may be TRBD1 or TRBD2 (6 bases each). The V gene's germline CDR1 is SGHTA and CDR2 FQGNSA. CDR3 length: 12 residues. V gave up 9 bases and J gave up 5 bases, with 13 bases separating them. The DNA of the CDR3 is TGTGCCAGAACCACAGGGAGGGAGACCCAGTACTTC. This translates into CARTTGRETQYF.